These 2 T cell receptor beta chains share one sample of origin, sequenced in a study of T cell repertoires in cytomegalovirus infection. TCRdb re-called the reads through MiXCR, storing one row per CDR3 protein. The data show about 180,000 distinct CDR3 sequences, 13% to 15% seen once. Sequenced: PBMCs. These receptors were obtained from a human donor in good health (CMV status not recorded). Some clones in this sample may be carry-over from other donors' samples.

This clonotype was detected many times. The rearrangement links TRBV7-2 to TRBJ2-7, with D possibly TRBD2 on 6 matching bases. Germline lookup yields CDR1 SGHTA and CDR2 FQGNSA. Trimming shortened V by 1 base and J by 6 bases, and 10 bases separated the two germline ends. This CDR3 region has 13 residues. Here the CDR3 reads CASSLVRAGEQYF. For the CDR3, the DNA is TGTGCCAGCAGCTTAGTCCGAGCGGGCGAGCAGTACTTC.

The chain employs TRBV15 and TRBJ2-5, with D maybe TRBD2 (6 bases). Germline V lookup: CDR1 LNHNV, CDR2 YYDKDF (reference sequence). Trimming took off 8 bases at V and 5 bases at J, with 15 bases between the two ends. The CDR3 totals 13 residues. The CDR3 loop is CATGAIAGETQYF. The CDR3 coding sequence is TGTGCCACCGGGGCGATCGCGGGGGAGACCCAGTACTTC.